Listed below are T cell receptor beta chains from one sample, sequenced in a study of technical replicates of blood from a handful of donors. Clones were read by immunoSEQ multiplex PCR, and TCRdb kept only the in-frame ones, dropping some. The sample carries some 30,000 clones, 90% to 95% recorded once. Sequencing was done on a sample of PBMCs. The receptors come from a human donor in good health. Some clones in this sample may be carry-over from other donors' samples. Both conserved end residues are part of each CDR3. The D gene is left open where the match is weak. The size field is filled for only some rows; it gives once, few, many or a size class.

. 16 TRBJ1-1 . TRBV7-9 TGTGCCAGCAGCCCGGGGGGCGGGGGCCGTGACACTGAAGCTTTCTTT CASSPGGGGRDTEAFF
. 14 TRBJ2-1 TRBD1 TRBV19 TGTGCCACCTCGGGACAGAACCTTTACAATGAGCAGTTCTTC CATSGQNLYNEQFF
once 15 TRBJ2-7 . TRBV6-5 TGTGCCAGCAGTTACTCAGCGGGCCTATCCTACGAGCAGTACTTC CASSYSAGLSYEQYF
. 13 TRBJ2-7 . TRBV4-3 TGCGCCAGCAGCCAAGAGCGGGGCTACGAGCAGTACTTC CASSQERGYEQYF
. 15 TRBJ2-1 TRBD2 TRBV5-1 TGCGCCAGCAGCCTAGCGGGGGGAACGGGGAATGAGCAGTTCTTC CASSLAGGTGNEQFF
. 16 TRBJ2-7 . TRBV2 TGTGCCAGCAAAACTCTTTCTGGGCCTCCAAGTAACGAGCAGTACTTC CASKTLSGPPSNEQYF
. 15 TRBJ1-2 TRBD1 TRBV6-5 TGTGCCAGCAGTTACGTGACAGGGTCCTCCTATGGCTACACCTTC CASSYVTGSSYGYTF
. 16 TRBJ1-3 TRBD1 TRBV5-1 TGCGCCAGCAGCCCCGGGACAGCCTCGTCTGGAAACACCATATATTTT CASSPGTASSGNTIYF
. 13 TRBJ1-4 TRBD1 TRBV27 TGTGCCAGCAGCCGGGACAGGAATGAAAAACTGTTTTTT CASSRDRNEKLFF
. 13 TRBJ1-1 . TRBV7-9 TGTGCCAGCAGCTTACCTCAAGATCGGGAAGCTTTCTTT CASSLPQDREAFF
. 17 TRBJ1-5 . TRBV23-1 TGCGCCAGCAGTCCTGGACTGAATCTCTATAGCAATCAGCCCCAGCATTTT CASSPGLNLYSNQPQHF
. 14 TRBJ1-5 . TRBV7-8 TGTGCCAGCAGCAAAAGACTAAATGAACCGCCCCAGCATTTT CASSKRLNEPPQHF
. 14 TRBJ1-2 . TRBV1 TGCACCAGCAGCCAAGATTTAACAGGGGATGGCTACACCTTC CTSSQDLTGDGYTF
few 14 TRBJ2-7 TRBD1 TRBV28 TGTGCCAGCAGTTTCGGGGACAGATCCTACGAGCAGTACTTC CASSFGDRSYEQYF
once 13 TRBJ1-1 . TRBV5-5 TGTGCCAGCAGCCTTGCGGGGTATACTGAAGCTTTCTTT CASSLAGYTEAFF
. 13 TRBJ1-2 TRBD1 TRBV6-1 TGTGCCGGTACCCCGGGACAGGGCTATGGCTACACCTTC CAGTPGQGYGYTF
once 10 TRBJ1-4 . TRBV30 TGTGCCTGGATCCAGGGCGAACTGTTTTTT CAWIQGELFF